The text below deals with one T cell receptor beta chain. Measured with immunoSEQ multiplex PCR; TCRdb has only the in-frame clones, and not every one. This sample carries fewer than 20,000 clones, under 90% of them seen once, and the ten largest clones take over 9%. The sample originates from a study of technical replicates of blood from a handful of donors. CDR1 is GTSNPN, CDR2 SVGIG, per germline (reference sequence). The V end was cut by 1 base, the J end by 0 bases, with 10 bases between. The CDR3 length is 15 residues. Sequencing input: PBMCs. The chain is built from TRBV30 and TRBJ2-4; no clear D gene. The receptor was derived from a human donor in good health. Some clones in this sample may be carry-over from other donors' samples. DNA for the CDR3: TGTGCCTGGAGTGAACTATCCTTAGCCAAAAACATTCAGTACTTC. Translated, it gives CAWSELSLAKNIQYF.